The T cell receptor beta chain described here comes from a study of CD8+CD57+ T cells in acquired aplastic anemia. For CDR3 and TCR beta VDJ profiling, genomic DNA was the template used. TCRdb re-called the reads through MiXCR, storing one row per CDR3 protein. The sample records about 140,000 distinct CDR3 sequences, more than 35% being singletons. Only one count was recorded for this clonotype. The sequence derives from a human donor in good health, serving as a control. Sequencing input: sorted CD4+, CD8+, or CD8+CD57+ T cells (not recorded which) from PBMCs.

The CDR3 region is CASSGQEPMNTEAFF. The CDR3 DNA reads as TGTGCCAGCAGTGGTCAAGAGCCGATGAACACTGAAGCTTTCTTT. The gene calls are TRBV2 and TRBJ1-1; D is unresolved. The ends were cut back, 4 bases at V and 0 bases at J, with 12 bases in the middle. CDR1 is SNHLY, CDR2 FYNNEI, per germline. This CDR3 region has 15 residues.